This TCR beta chain was retrieved from a study of blood T cell repertoires in COVID-19 (dated by TCRdb to the early 2020s). Background on the whole study: Samples from collaborators originated in the United States, Italy and Spain and spanned both the acute and convalescent phases of COVID-19. The material from the prospective study consisted of cDNA or gDNA derived from T cells, B-cell-depleted T cells, or PBMCs. The dataset comprised deeply sampled blood TCRbeta repertoires from subjects exposed to, actively infected with, or recovered from COVID-19. The repertoires were released in a freely available public database meant as a resource for research on the immune response to SARS-CoV-2. Samples were obtained from the ongoing ImmuneRACE study (first 160 participants) and from 1,200 or so subjects provided by 6 global collaborators. A de-identified subject ID, COVID-19 status, age in years and sex were almost always included in the sample metadata. Where HLA class I and class II types were available, the types were taken from metadata supplied by the sample provider, not from assay-based typing.

The CDR3 goes from the cysteine to the phenylalanine over 12 residues. Only CDR3 DNA is held: 36 bases, read in frame from base 1. Reading the germline V gene gives CDR1 SGHRS and CDR2 YFSETQ. V gives up 2 bases and J gives up 2 bases, and the segment between their germline ends measures 4 bases. TCRbeta CDR3 regions were amplified from genomic DNA by means of the immunoSEQ Assay, a bias-controlled multiplex PCR. The authors' analysis ran thus. The number of nucleated cells in each sample was estimated by amplification of reference gene primers within the assay. To quantify the absolute abundance of each unique TCRbeta CDR3 rearrangement, sequence reads were collapsed and filtered. For each sample, productive Simpson clonality was calculated by taking the square root of Simpson's diversity index across productive rearrangements. What TCRdb holds here is the immuneACCESS table cut down to in-frame rearrangements. Part of the clones is not present; checked against another copy, under half of the missing clones reflect an unresolved V gene, and the others are unexplained. Clone size and V and J calls were adopted from that table, with D and trimming inferred from the DNA. This sample is represented by some 44,000 clones; roughly 84% of them were singletons. The ten most abundant clones make up 2% to 2.5% of the sample.

The paper's findings and limits, for the study overall: The quantity of clinical and demographic metadata differed by source and by participant and was supplied without curation.

Turning to this clone: This receptor's antigen is unknown. Base qualities are missing; no much larger clone stands one base away.

Whole blood was collected in K2EDTA tubes by collaborating institutions according to the institutions' own protocols. For TCRbeta analysis, collaborators shipped samples as frozen whole blood, isolated PBMCs, or DNA extracted from either of those sample types. The TCR sequence derives from a human donor in a cohort sampled during active COVID-19. The sequenced material came from peripheral blood. In this chain, TRBV5-1 is recombined with TRBJ2-5, with no confidently assigned D gene. The CDR3 loop reads CASSFNQETQYF. The DNA is TGCGCCAGCAGCTTCAATCAAGAGACCCAGTACTTC.